Following are 2 T cell receptor beta chains from one sample sequenced in a study of T cell responses to AZD1222 COVID-19 vaccine. The table came from immunoSEQ multiplex PCR; TCRdb's copy has only in-frame clones and leaves some out. The sample has under 200,000 clones; roughly 89% are singletons. Sequenced material: peripheral blood, taken on day 0 of AZD1222 vaccination. Receptors were obtained from an adult in good health.

The sample holds one count of this clone. V usage is TRBV21-1 and J usage is TRBJ1-1; the D call in the table, TRBD1, was not verified against the DNA. TRBV21-1 corresponds to a pseudogene. This CDR3 comprises 16 residues. CDR3 amino acids: CASSKERTVVNTEAFF. The CDR3 region has the DNA TGTGCCAGCAGCAAAGAGAGAACAGTGGTAAACACTGAAGCTTTCTTT.

This rearrangement joins TRBV18 to TRBJ1-3; D uncertain. The V end lost 3 bases, the J end lost 4 bases, and 13 bases lay between the germline ends. This CDR3 has 15 residues. Germline lookup yields CDR1 KGHSH and CDR2 LQKENI. The CDR3 DNA follows: TGTGCCAGCTCACCCTGGACCGGCACCGGAAACACCATATATTTT. It is translated as CASSPWTGTGNTIYF.